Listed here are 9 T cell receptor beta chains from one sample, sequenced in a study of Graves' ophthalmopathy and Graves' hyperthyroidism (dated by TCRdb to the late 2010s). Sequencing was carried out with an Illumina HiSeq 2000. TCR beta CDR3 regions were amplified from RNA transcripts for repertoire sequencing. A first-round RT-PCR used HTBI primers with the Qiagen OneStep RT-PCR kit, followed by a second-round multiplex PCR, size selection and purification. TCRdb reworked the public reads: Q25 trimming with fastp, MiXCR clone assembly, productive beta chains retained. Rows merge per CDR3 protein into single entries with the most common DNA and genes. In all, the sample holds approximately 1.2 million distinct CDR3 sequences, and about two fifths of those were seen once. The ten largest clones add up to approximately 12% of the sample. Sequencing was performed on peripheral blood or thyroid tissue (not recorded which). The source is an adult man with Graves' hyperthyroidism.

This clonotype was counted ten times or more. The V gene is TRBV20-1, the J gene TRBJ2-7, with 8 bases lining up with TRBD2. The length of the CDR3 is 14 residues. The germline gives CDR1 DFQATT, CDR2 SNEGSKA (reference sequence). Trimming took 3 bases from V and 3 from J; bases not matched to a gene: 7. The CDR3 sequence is CSASTSGPVYEQYF. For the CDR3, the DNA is TGCAGTGCTAGTACTAGCGGACCTGTCTACGAGCAGTACTTC.

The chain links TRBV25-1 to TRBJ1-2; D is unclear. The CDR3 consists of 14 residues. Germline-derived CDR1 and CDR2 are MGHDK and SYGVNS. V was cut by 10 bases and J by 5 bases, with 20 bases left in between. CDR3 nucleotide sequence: TGTGCCACCAGCCAATCGCCGACGGGTTATGGCTACACCTTC. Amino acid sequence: CATSQSPTGYGYTF.

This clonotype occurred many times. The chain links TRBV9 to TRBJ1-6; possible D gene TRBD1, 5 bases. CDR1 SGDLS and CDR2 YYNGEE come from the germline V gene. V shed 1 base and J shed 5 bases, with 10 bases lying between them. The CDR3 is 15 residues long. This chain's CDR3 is CASSVREQDNSPLHF. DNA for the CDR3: TGTGCCAGCAGCGTAAGGGAACAGGATAATTCACCCCTCCACTTT.

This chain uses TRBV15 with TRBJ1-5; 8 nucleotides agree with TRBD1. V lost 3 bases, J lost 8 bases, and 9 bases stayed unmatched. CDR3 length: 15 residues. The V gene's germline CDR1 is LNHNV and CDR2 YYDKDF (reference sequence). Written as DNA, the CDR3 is TGTGCCACCAGCAGTTCTCGGGACAGGCGGGAGCCCCAGCATTTT. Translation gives CATSSSRDRREPQHF.

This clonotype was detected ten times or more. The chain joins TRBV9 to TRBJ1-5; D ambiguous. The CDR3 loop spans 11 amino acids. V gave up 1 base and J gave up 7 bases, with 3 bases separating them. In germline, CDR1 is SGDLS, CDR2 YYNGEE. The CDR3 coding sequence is TGTGCCAGCAGCGTACGACAGCCCCAGCATTTT. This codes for CASSVRQPQHF.

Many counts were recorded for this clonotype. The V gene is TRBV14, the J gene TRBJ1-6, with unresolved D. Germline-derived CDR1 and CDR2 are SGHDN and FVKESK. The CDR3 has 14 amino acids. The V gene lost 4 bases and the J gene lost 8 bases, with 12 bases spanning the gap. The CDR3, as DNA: TGTGCCAGCAGCCGCGTCAGAGTTGATTCACCCCTCCACTTT. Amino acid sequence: CASSRVRVDSPLHF.

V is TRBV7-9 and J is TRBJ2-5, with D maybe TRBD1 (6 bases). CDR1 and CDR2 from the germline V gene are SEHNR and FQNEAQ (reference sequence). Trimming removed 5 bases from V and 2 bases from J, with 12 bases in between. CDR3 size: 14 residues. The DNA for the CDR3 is TGTGCCAGCAGCCATTGGACAGTACAAGAGACCCAGTACTTC. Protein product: CASSHWTVQETQYF.

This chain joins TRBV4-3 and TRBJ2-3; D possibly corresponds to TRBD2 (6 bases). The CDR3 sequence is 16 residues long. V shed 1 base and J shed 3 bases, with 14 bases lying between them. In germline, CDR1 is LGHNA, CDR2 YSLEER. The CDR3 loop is CASSQVEWGGTDTQYF. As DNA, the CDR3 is TGCGCCAGCAGCCAAGTGGAATGGGGAGGAACAGATACGCAGTATTTT.

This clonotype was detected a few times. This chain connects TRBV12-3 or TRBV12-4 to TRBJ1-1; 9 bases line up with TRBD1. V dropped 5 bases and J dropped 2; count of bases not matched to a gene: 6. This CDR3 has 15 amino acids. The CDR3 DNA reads TGTGCCAGCAGTAACGGGGACAGGGTTAACACTGAAGCTTTCTTT. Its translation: CASSNGDRVNTEAFF.